The 26 T cell receptor beta chains reported below all come from one sample, sequenced in a study of a mutant IDH1 vaccine in newly diagnosed glioma. Regarding time point: week 35, safety follow-up. Every vaccination contained 300 ug of the mutant IDH1 20-mer peptide and was paired with topical imiquimod. No antigen is known for these receptors. Method: immunoSEQ multiplex PCR; TCRdb's copy keeps in-frame clones and lacks some. The sample records about 60,000 clones, around 84% being singletons. Sequencing used PBMCs, obtained from a glioma patient whose treatment included an IDH1 peptide vaccine. The receptor set was obtained from a man under 40 with glioma.

This clone was picked up one time. The V and J genes are TRBV19 and TRBJ1-1, with TRBD1 identical over 7 bases. V shed 4 bases and J 1 base; nucleotides not matched to a gene: 0. The CDR3 is made up of 13 amino acids. The germline gives CDR1 LNHDA, CDR2 SQIVND (reference sequence). CDR3 coding DNA: TGTGCCAGTAGTAGGACAGGGAACACTGAAGCTTTCTTT. It encodes CASSRTGNTEAFF.

The CDR3 loop reads CASSPRTGSTDTQYF. CDR3 sequence (DNA): TGTGCCAGCAGCCCCCGGACAGGGAGCACAGATACGCAGTATTTT. V and J are TRBV9 and TRBJ2-3; 8 bases align to TRBD1. Germline CDR1 SGDLS, CDR2 YYNGEE. V lost 4 bases and J lost 0; bases outside the gene matches: 4. This CDR3 spans 15 amino acids.

CDR3 sequence (DNA): TGTGCCAGCAGCCAAGATAACCTACGGGGCTACACCTTC. This translates into CASSQDNLRGYTF. The rearrangement joins TRBV4-2 to TRBJ1-2, with D unresolved. The germline CDR1 and CDR2 sequences are LGHNA and YNFKEQ. Trimming removed 0 bases at V and 8 bases at J, with 10 bases between. The CDR3 runs 13 residues.

This chain links TRBV30 with TRBJ2-7, with TRBD1 matching over 10 bases. Germline CDR1 GTSNPN, CDR2 SVGIG (reference sequence). This CDR3 is 13 amino acids long. The ends lost 6 bases at V and 6 bases at J; junction bases unmatched: 8. The CDR3 DNA sequence: TGTGCCTGCGACAGGGGGCGTTTTGTCGAGCAGTACTTC. Encoded protein: CACDRGRFVEQYF.

J is TRBJ1-2 and V is TRBV15; D gene unclear. Germline V lookup: CDR1 LNHNV, CDR2 YYDKDF (reference sequence). The CDR3 runs 14 residues. Deletions cut 5 bases from V and 6 bases from J, with 16 bases between. The DNA for the CDR3 is TGTGCCACCAGCCTGCCGACCGGGTCTAATGGCTACACCTTC. Translating gives CATSLPTGSNGYTF.

The V call is TRBV30, the J call TRBJ1-5; the match to TRBD1 covers 7 bases. This CDR3 has 14 residues. Germline CDR1 is GTSNPN and CDR2 is SVGIG (reference sequence). J was trimmed by 7 bases and V by 1 base; bases with no gene match: 7. The CDR3 loop is CAWSADRQGQPQHF. The CDR3 DNA follows: TGTGCCTGGAGTGCTGACAGACAGGGACAGCCCCAGCATTTT.

The V gene is TRBV5-4, the J gene TRBJ1-2, with D perhaps TRBD1 (6 bases). This CDR3 is built from 15 residues. Per the germline V gene, CDR1 is SGHNT and CDR2 is YYREEE (reference sequence). V shed 0 bases and J shed 4 bases, with 13 bases lying between them. The CDR3 reads CASSLDGVGAYGYTF. The CDR3 coding sequence is TGTGCCAGCAGCTTGGACGGGGTGGGGGCCTATGGCTACACCTTC.

This chain joins TRBV21-1 and TRBJ1-1. TRBV21-1 is recorded as a pseudogene. There are 17 residues in the CDR3. In DNA form, the CDR3 reads TGTGCCAGCAGCAAAGAGCGCGGGGGGCGGATGAACACTGAAGCTTTCTTT. This translates into CASSKERGGRMNTEAFF.

This chain uses TRBV5-6 with TRBJ1-2; 7 bases fit TRBD1. The V segment lost 4 bases and the J segment 2 bases; nucleotides outside the gene matches: 8. There are 15 residues in the CDR3. Germline assignment: CDR1 SGHDT and CDR2 YYEEEE. The CDR3 bases are TGTGCCAGCAGCACCCCCGCCAGGGGGAACTATGGCTACACCTTC. It codes for CASSTPARGNYGYTF.

This sequence joins TRBV7-9 and TRBJ2-3; D unclear. Trimming shortened V by 4 bases and J by 2 bases, and 7 bases separated the two germline ends. Per the germline V gene, CDR1 is SEHNR and CDR2 is FQNEAQ (reference sequence). The CDR3 has 13 residues. The CDR3 coding sequence is TGTGCCAGCAGCTCCGGGTCCACAGATACGCAGTATTTT. Amino acids: CASSSGSTDTQYF.

The chain carries TRBV11-2 and TRBJ1-1; maybe TRBD1 (5 bases). There are 12 residues in the CDR3. CDR1 SGHAT and CDR2 FQNNGV come from the germline V gene. Between the trimmed V and J ends, which lost 6 bases and 8 bases, there was a span of 13 bases. This CDR3 is CASRGGRPEAFF. DNA for the CDR3: TGTGCCAGCAGGGGGGGGAGGCCAGAAGCTTTCTTT.

This clone appeared a few times. The chain employs TRBV9 and TRBJ2-1; TRBD2 might be the D (6 bases). Germline V gene data show CDR1 as SGDLS and CDR2 as YYNGEE. This CDR3 contains 16 residues. Trimming shortened V by 0 bases and J by 0 bases, and 10 bases separated the two germline ends. CDR3 loop: CASSVDSGYSYNEQFF. For the CDR3, the DNA is TGTGCCAGCAGCGTAGATAGCGGCTACTCCTACAATGAGCAGTTCTTC.

The chain uses TRBV2 and TRBJ2-7; either TRBD1 or TRBD2 may fit D (5 bases each). Germline assignment: CDR1 SNHLY and CDR2 FYNNEI. With 1 base removed from V and 9 bases from J, the gap between germline ends came to 19 bases. The CDR3 runs 15 residues. In nucleotides, the CDR3 is TGTGCCAGCAGTGAAGGGTCGGTGTTACCTGGGGGGCAGTACTTC. As protein: CASSEGSVLPGGQYF.

V gene TRBV15 combines with J gene TRBJ2-5; a possible D gene is TRBD2 (5 bases). Germline V lookup: CDR1 LNHNV, CDR2 YYDKDF (reference sequence). Trimming took 0 bases from V and 5 from J, leaving 13 bases between them. The CDR3 totals 15 residues. The CDR3 nucleotides are TGTGCCACCAGCAGAGATCGGGGATACGGGGAGACCCAGTACTTC. This gives the protein CATSRDRGYGETQYF.

The chain uses TRBV7-9 and TRBJ1-1; D gene ambiguous. Trimming shortened V by 3 bases and J by 1 base, and 3 bases separated the two germline ends. The CDR3 consists of 12 residues. Germline assignment: CDR1 SEHNR and CDR2 FQNEAQ (reference sequence). The CDR3 DNA sequence: TGTGCCAGCAGCTTCGGGAACACTGAAGCTTTCTTT. Its protein is CASSFGNTEAFF.

The chain has TRBV2 and TRBJ1-1; no firm D call. From germline, CDR1 is SNHLY and CDR2 FYNNEI. The CDR3 totals 13 residues. V lost 0 bases to trimming and J lost 7 bases, with 9 bases between them. The CDR3 bases are TGTGCCAGCAGTGAAGCGCTTGTCGGTGAAGCTTTCTTT. Translated, it gives CASSEALVGEAFF.

The chain joins TRBV10-2 to TRBJ2-1; 14 nucleotides line up with TRBD2. Trimming removed 6 bases from V and 7 bases from J; junction bases left unmatched: 8. The V gene's germline CDR1 is WSHSY and CDR2 SAAADI. CDR3 length: 16 residues. CDR3 in amino acids: CASSLTSGGDANEQFF. The CDR3 nucleotides read TGCGCCAGCAGCCTGACTAGCGGGGGGGACGCAAATGAGCAGTTCTTC.

The chain couples TRBV6-4 to TRBJ1-5; D perhaps matches TRBD1 (5 bases). CDR1 MRHNA and CDR2 SNTAGT come from the germline V gene. V gave up 6 bases and J gave up 9 bases, with 21 bases separating them. This CDR3 contains 15 residues. The CDR3 bases are TGTGCCAGCAGGACAGAGGCACAATCCCCCGGGCCCCAGCATTTT. Translating gives CASRTEAQSPGPQHF.

V is TRBV7-9 and J is TRBJ2-7; D unclear. Germline-derived CDR1 and CDR2 are SEHNR and FQNEAQ (reference sequence). The CDR3 spans 10 residues. V dropped 5 bases and J dropped 4 bases, with 3 bases sitting between them. The CDR3 loop reads CASSDYEQYF. CDR3 nucleotides: TGTGCCAGCAGCGATTACGAGCAGTACTTC.

This clone was observed once. Here the CDR3 DNA reads TGTGCCAGCAGTTTATCTGCGGGGGGGACCTACGAGCAGTACTTC. Translation: CASSLSAGGTYEQYF. The J gene is TRBJ2-7, the V gene TRBV27, with 9 bases aligning to TRBD2. Germline CDR1 is MNHEY and CDR2 is SMNVEV (reference sequence). V shed 0 bases, J shed 2 bases, and the junction held 2 bases outside the gene matches. The CDR3 runs 15 residues.

The V and J genes are TRBV27 and TRBJ2-7, with TRBD1 matching over 9 bases. J lost 3 bases, V lost 2 bases, and 8 bases had no gene match. The CDR3 has 16 amino acids. Germline V gene data show CDR1 as MNHEY and CDR2 as SMNVEV (reference sequence). Here the CDR3 reads CASSLKAGQGNYEQYF. In nucleotides, the CDR3 is TGTGCCAGCAGTTTAAAGGCGGGACAGGGAAACTACGAGCAGTACTTC.

The genes are TRBV5-1 and TRBJ1-1; D not resolved. CDR1 is SGHRS and CDR2 is YFSETQ in the germline V gene. This CDR3 is 15 amino acids long. Trimming took off 0 bases at V and 6 bases at J, with 15 bases between the two ends. Here the CDR3 reads CASSLAGWKGAEAFF. The CDR3 region has the DNA TGCGCCAGCAGCTTGGCCGGGTGGAAGGGCGCTGAAGCTTTCTTT.

This chain links TRBV6-4 with TRBJ1-2; tentatively, D is TRBD1 (6 bases). Trimming stripped 0 bases from V and 7 bases from J, with 15 bases between. CDR1 and CDR2 (germline): MRHNA, SNTAGT. The CDR3 totals 15 residues. Here the CDR3 DNA reads TGTGCCAGCAGTGACTCGGGGGCGGCCACCGGTGGCTACACCTTC. Translation: CASSDSGAATGGYTF.

This rearrangement joins TRBV28 to TRBJ2-7, with 8 bases matching TRBD2. The CDR3 spans 15 residues. Germline CDR1 reads MDHEN; CDR2 reads SYDVKM. V lost 4 bases and J lost 7; bases outside the gene matches: 12. The CDR3 region has the DNA TGTGCCAGCAGTTCCTCCAGCGGGGGCCCGAGGGAGCAGTACTTC. It is translated as CASSSSSGGPREQYF.

The genes are TRBV10-3 and TRBJ2-1; 10 nucleotides align to TRBD2. Germline V lookup: CDR1 ENHRY, CDR2 SYGVKD. J was trimmed by 7 bases and V by 3 bases; bases with no gene match: 9. This CDR3 has 16 residues. The CDR3 reads CAISDSGGALRNEQFF. The CDR3 coding sequence is TGTGCCATCAGTGACAGCGGGGGGGCCTTGAGGAATGAGCAGTTCTTC.

The chain uses TRBV10-3 and TRBJ2-7; D uncertain. The CDR3 runs 14 residues. Trimming cost V 6 bases and J 2 bases, with 14 bases left between them. Per the germline V gene, CDR1 is ENHRY and CDR2 is SYGVKD. The CDR3 is CAISRPSAAYEQYF. In DNA form, the CDR3 reads TGTGCCATCAGCCGGCCAAGCGCCGCCTACGAGCAGTACTTC.